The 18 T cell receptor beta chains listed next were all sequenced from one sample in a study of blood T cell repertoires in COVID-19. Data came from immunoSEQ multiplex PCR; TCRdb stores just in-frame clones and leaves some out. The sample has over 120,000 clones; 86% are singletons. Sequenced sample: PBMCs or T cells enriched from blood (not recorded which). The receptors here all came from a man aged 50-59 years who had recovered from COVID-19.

In nucleotides, the CDR3 is TGTGCCAGCAGCTTAAGCGGGACTAGCGGTGATACGCAGTATTTT. It codes for CASSLSGTSGDTQYF. This sequence joins TRBV11-3 and TRBJ2-3; 11 bases fit TRBD2. Per germline, CDR1 SGHNT and CDR2 YENEEA. CDR3 length: 15 residues. V dropped 2 bases and J dropped 6; count of bases not matched to a gene: 4.

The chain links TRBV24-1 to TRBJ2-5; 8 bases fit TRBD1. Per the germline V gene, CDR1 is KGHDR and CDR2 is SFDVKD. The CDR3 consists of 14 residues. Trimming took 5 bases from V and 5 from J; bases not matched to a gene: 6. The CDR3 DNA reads TGTGCCACCAGTGGACAGGGGCGTGGGGAGACCCAGTACTTC. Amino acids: CATSGQGRGETQYF.

CDR3 DNA sequence: TGTGCCAGCAGTCCCGGACAGCGGAATTCACCCCTCCACTTT. Protein: CASSPGQRNSPLHF. J is TRBJ1-6 and V is TRBV6-4; possibly TRBD1 for D (6 bases). V lost 5 bases, J lost 7 bases, and 12 bases lay in between. The CDR3 covers 14 residues. Germline values: CDR1 MRHNA, CDR2 SNTAGT.

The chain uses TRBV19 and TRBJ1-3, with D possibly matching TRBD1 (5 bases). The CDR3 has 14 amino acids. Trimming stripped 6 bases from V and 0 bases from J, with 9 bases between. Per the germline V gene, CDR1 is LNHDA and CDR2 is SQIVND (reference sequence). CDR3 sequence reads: CASRGLNSGNTIYF. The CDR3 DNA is TGTGCCAGTAGGGGACTCAACTCTGGAAACACCATATATTTT. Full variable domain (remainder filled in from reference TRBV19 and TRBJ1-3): DGGITQSPKYLFRKEGQNVTLSCEQNLNHDAMYWYRQDPGQGLRLIYYSQIVNDFQKGDIAEGYSVSREKKESFPLTVTSAQKNPTAFYLCASRGLNSGNTIYFGEGSWLTVV.

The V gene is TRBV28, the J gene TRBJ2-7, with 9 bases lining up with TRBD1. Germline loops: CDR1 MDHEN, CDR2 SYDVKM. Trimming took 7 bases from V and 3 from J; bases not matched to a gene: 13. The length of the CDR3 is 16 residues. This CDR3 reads CASTPFGGQGHYEQYV. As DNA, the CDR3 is TGTGCCAGCACTCCCTTTGGGGGACAGGGACACTACGAGCAGTACGTC.

As DNA, the CDR3 is TGCGCCAGCAGCCAAGATCTGGTAGCGTCTAGCGGGAATGACAATGAGCAGTTCTTC. It yields the protein CASSQDLVASSGNDNEQFF. The chain uses TRBV4-3 and TRBJ2-1; TRBD2 matches at 9 bases. The CDR3 spans 19 residues. Trimming at V came to 0 bases and at J to 5 bases, leaving 14 bases not matched to a gene. Germline V gene lookup returns CDR1 LGHNA and CDR2 YSLEER.

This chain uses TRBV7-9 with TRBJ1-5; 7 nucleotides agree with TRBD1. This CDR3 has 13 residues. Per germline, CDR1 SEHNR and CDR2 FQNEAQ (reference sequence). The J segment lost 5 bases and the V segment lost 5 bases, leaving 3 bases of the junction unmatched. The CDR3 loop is CASSGQEYQPQHF. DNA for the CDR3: TGTGCCAGCAGCGGACAGGAGTATCAGCCCCAGCATTTT.

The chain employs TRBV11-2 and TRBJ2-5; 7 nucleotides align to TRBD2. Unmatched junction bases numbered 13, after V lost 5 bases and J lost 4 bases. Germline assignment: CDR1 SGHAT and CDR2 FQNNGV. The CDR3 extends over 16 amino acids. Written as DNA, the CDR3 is TGTGCCAGCAGCCCATTAGTTGGGTCGGGGGGAGAGACCCAGTACTTC. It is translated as CASSPLVGSGGETQYF.

Written as DNA, the CDR3 is TGTGCCAGTAGTGCCCGACAGGGGGCAAGGCGTCAGCCCCAGCATTTT. This sequence encodes CASSARQGARRQPQHF. The chain carries TRBV19 and TRBJ1-5; TRBD1 matches 10 bases. This CDR3 has 16 amino acids. From germline, CDR1 is LNHDA and CDR2 SQIVND (reference sequence). The trim removed 5 bases at V and 6 bases at J, leaving 10 bases unmatched.

The CDR3 region has the DNA TGTGCCAGCAGTAGAGGACTAGCGGGGGCTTACACCGGGGAGCTGTTTTTT. This sequence encodes CASSRGLAGAYTGELFF. The chain combines TRBV6-2 or TRBV6-3 with TRBJ2-2, with 13 bases fitting TRBD2. The trim removed 5 bases at V and 3 bases at J, leaving 6 bases unmatched. The germline CDR1 and CDR2 sequences are MNHEY and SVGEGT. This CDR3 is built from 17 residues.

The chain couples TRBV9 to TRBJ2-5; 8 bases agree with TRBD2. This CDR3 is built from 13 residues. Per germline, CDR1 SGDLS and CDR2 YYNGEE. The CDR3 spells CASGGSAQETQYF. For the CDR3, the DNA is TGTGCAAGCGGGGGCTCTGCTCAAGAGACCCAGTACTTC.

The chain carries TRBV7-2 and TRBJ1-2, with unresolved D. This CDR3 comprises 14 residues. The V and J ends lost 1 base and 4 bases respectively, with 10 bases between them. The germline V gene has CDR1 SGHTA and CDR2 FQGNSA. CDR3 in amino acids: CASSLDSGPYGYTF. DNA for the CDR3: TGTGCCAGCAGCTTAGACTCAGGTCCCTATGGCTACACCTTC.

DNA of the CDR3: TGTGCCAGTAGTAGGGCGGGAGGTACGGAGACCCAGTACTTC. Its translation is CASSRAGGTETQYF. This sequence joins TRBV19 and TRBJ2-5, with 8 bases that match TRBD2. The CDR3 contains 14 residues. V lost 4 bases, J lost 5 bases, and 6 bases stayed unmatched. Germline V CDR1 and CDR2: LNHDA, SQIVND (reference sequence).

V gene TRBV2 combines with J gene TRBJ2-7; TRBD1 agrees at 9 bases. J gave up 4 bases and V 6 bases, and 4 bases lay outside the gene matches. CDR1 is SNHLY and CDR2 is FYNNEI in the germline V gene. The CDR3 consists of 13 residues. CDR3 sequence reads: CASRGQGLYEQYV. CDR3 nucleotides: TGTGCCAGCAGGGGACAGGGATTATACGAGCAGTACGTC.

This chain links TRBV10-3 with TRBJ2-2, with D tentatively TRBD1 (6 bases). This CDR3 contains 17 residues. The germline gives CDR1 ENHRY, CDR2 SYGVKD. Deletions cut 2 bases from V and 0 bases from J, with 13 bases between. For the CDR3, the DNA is TGTGCCATCAGTGAGCTGGACAGAGCCGCGAACACCGGGGAGCTGTTTTTT. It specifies CAISELDRAANTGELFF.

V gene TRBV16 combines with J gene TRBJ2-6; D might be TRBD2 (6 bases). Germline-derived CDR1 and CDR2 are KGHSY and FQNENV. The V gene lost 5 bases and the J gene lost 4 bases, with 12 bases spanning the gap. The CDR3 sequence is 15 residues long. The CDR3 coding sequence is TGTGCCAGCAGCGGAGGGGTAACGGGGGCCAACGTCCTGACTTTC. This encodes CASSGGVTGANVLTF.

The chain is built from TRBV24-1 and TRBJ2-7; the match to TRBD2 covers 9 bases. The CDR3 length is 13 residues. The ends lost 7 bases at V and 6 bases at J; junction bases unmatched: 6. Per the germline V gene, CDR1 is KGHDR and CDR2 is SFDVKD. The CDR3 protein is CATRGSGSSEQYF. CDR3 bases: TGTGCCACCAGGGGTAGCGGGAGTTCCGAGCAGTACTTC.

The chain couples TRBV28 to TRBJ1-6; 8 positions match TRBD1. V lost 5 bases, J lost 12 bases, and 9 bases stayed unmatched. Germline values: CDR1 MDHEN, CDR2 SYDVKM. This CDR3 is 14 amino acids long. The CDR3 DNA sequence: TGTGCCAGCAGTGGGGGGGACAGGCTTCGACCCCTCCACTTT. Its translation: CASSGGDRLRPLHF.